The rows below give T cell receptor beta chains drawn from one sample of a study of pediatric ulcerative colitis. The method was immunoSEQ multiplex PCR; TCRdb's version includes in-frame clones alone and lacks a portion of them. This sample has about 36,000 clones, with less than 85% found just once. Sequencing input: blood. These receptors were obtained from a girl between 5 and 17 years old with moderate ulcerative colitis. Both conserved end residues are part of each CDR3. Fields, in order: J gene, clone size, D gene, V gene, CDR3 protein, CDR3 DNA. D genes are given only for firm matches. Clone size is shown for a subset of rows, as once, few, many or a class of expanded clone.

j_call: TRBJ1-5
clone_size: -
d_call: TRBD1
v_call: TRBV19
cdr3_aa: CASSIPAGGIQPQHF
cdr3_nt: TGTGCCAGTAGTATCCCGGCAGGGGGAATCCAGCCCCAGCATTTT

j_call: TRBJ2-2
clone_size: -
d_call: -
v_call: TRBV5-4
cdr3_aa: CASSGGTNTGELFF
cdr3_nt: TGTGCCAGCAGTGGGGGTACGAACACCGGGGAGCTGTTTTTT

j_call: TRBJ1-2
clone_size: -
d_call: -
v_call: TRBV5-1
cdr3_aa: CASSPQGDYGYTF
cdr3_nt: TGCGCCAGCAGCCCACAGGGAGACTATGGCTACACCTTC

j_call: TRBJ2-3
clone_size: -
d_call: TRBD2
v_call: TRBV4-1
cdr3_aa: CASSQPTSGRITDTQYF
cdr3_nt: TGCGCCAGCAGCCAACCCACTAGCGGACGCATCACAGATACGCAGTATTTT

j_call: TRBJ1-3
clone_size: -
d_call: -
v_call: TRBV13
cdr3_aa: CASSLEGFSGNTIYF
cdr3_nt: TGTGCCAGCAGCTTAGAAGGTTTCTCTGGAAACACCATATATTTT

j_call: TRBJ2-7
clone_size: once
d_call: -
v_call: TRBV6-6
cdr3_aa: CASSFRGEYEQYF
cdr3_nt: TGTGCCAGCAGTTTCAGGGGTGAATACGAGCAGTACTTC

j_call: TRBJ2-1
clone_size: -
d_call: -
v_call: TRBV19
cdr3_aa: CASSIPDISYNEQFF
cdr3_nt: TGTGCCAGTAGTATCCCCGACATCTCGTACAATGAGCAGTTCTTC

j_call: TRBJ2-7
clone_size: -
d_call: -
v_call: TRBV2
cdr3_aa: CASSEQGPLYDYEQYF
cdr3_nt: TGTGCCAGCAGTGAACAGGGGCCCCTTTACGACTACGAGCAGTACTTC

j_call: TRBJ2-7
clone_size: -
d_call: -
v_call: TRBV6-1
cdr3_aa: CASSEIVTAPYEQYF
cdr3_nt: TGTGCCAGCAGTGAAATTGTTACAGCTCCTTACGAGCAGTACTTC

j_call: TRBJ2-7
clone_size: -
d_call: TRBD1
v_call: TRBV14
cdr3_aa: CASSAGTGPYEQYF
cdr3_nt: TGTGCCAGCAGCGCCGGGACAGGACCCTACGAGCAGTACTTC

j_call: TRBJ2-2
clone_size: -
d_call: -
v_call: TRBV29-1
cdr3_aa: CSVVPQGRDGELFF
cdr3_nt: TGCAGCGTGGTCCCCCAGGGGAGGGACGGGGAGCTGTTTTTT

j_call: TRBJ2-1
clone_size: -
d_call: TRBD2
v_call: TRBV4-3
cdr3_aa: CASSQGRAPSLGSYNEQFF
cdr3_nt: TGCGCCAGCAGCCAGGGGAGGGCCCCCTCCCTGGGCTCCTACAATGAGCAGTTCTTC

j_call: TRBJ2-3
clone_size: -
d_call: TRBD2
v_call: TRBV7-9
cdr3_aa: CASSSIAGIGTDTQYF
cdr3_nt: TGTGCCAGCAGCTCAATAGCGGGAATTGGGACAGATACGCAGTATTTT

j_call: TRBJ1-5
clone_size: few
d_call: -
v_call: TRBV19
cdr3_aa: CASSMGGWSNQPQHF
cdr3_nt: TGTGCCAGTAGTATGGGCGGGTGGAGCAATCAGCCCCAGCATTTT

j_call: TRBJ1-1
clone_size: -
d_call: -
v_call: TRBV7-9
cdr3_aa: CASSLKNTEAFF
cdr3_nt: TGTGCCAGCAGCTTAAAGAACACTGAAGCTTTCTTT

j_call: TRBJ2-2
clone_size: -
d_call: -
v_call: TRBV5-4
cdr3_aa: CASSTAGTHTGELFF
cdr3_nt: TGTGCCAGCAGCACAGCAGGGACCCACACCGGGGAGCTGTTTTTT

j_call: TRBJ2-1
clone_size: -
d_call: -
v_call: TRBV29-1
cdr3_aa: CSVNRAWDEQFF
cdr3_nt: TGCAGCGTTAACAGGGCATGGGATGAGCAGTTCTTC

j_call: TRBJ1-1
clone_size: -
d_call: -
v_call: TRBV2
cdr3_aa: CASRDRQSTEAFF
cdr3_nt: TGTGCCAGCAGAGACCGACAGTCCACTGAAGCTTTCTTT

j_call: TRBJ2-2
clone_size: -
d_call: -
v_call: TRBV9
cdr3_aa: CASQAGDTGELFF
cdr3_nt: TGTGCCTCCCAGGCCGGGGACACCGGGGAGCTGTTTTTT

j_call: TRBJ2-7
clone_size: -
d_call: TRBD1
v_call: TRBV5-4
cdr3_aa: CASSPRTGATYEQYF
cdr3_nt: TGTGCCAGCAGCCCTCGGACAGGGGCGACCTACGAGCAGTACTTC

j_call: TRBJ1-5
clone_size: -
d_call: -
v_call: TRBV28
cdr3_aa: CASSFHRDTSNQPQHF
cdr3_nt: TGTGCCAGCAGTTTCCACCGGGACACTAGCAATCAGCCCCAGCATTTT

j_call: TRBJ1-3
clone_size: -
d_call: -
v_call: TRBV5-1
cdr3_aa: CASSLRSGNTIYF
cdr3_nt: TGCGCCAGCAGCCTCCGGTCTGGAAACACCATATATTTT

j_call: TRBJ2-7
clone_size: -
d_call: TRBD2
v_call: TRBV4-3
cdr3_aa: CASSDRTSGGAVSYEQYF
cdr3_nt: TGCGCCAGCAGCGATCGGACTAGCGGGGGGGCCGTGTCCTACGAGCAGTACTTC

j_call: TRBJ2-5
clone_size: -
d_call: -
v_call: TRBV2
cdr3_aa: CASSTPDMRQETQYF
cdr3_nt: TGTGCCAGCTCTACACCAGACATGAGACAAGAGACCCAGTACTTC

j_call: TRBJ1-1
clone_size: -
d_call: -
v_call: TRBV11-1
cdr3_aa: CASSLGGGVTEAFF
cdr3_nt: TGTGCCAGCAGCTTAGGTGGCGGGGTGACTGAAGCTTTCTTT

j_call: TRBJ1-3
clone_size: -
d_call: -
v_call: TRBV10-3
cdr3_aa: CAISESRVPSGNTIYF
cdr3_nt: TGTGCCATCAGTGAGTCCCGGGTACCCTCTGGAAACACCATATATTTT

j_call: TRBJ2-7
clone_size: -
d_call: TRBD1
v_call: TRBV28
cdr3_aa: CASSPGQSYEQYF
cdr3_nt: TGTGCCAGCAGTCCGGGACAGAGCTACGAGCAGTACTTC

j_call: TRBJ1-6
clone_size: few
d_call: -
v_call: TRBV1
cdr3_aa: CTSSPLTQVSMSPLHF
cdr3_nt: TGCACCAGCAGCCCTCTCACACAGGTATCGATGTCACCCCTCCACTTT

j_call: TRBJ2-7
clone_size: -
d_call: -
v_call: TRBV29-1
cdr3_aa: CSVEDLQGGNYEQYF
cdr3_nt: TGCAGCGTTGAAGATCTACAGGGAGGGAACTACGAGCAGTACTTC

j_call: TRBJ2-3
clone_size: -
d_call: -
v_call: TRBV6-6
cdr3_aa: CASRPAGDTQYF
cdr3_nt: TGTGCCAGCAGACCCGCTGGAGATACGCAGTATTTT

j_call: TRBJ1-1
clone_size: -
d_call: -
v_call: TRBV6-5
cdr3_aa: CASSYVENTEAFF
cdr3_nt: TGTGCCAGCAGTTACGTGGAGAACACTGAAGCTTTCTTT

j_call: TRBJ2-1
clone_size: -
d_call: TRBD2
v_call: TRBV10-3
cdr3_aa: CAISLSGVTDEQFF
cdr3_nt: TGTGCCATCAGCCTTAGCGGGGTGACGGATGAGCAGTTCTTC

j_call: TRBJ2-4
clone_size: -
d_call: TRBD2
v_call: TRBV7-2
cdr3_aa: CASSLAGGLLAKNIQYF
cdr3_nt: TGTGCCAGCAGCTTAGCGGGAGGGCTTCTAGCCAAAAACATTCAGTACTTC

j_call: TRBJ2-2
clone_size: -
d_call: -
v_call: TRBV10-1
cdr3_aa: CASSELQPGGGGELFF
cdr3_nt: TGCGCCAGCAGTGAACTACAGCCCGGAGGAGGCGGGGAGCTGTTTTTT

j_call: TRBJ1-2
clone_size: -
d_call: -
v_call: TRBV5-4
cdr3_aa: CASRVEGTYGYTF
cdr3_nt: TGTGCCAGCAGAGTGGAGGGGACCTATGGCTACACCTTC

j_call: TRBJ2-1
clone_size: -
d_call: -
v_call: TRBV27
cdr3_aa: CASSLAGTAIYNEQFF
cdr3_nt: TGTGCCAGCAGTTTAGCGGGGACAGCCATCTACAATGAGCAGTTCTTC

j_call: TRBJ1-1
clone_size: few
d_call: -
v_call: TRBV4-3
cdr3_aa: CASSGGLHTEAFF
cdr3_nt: TGCGCCAGCAGCGGGGGTTTGCACACTGAAGCTTTCTTT

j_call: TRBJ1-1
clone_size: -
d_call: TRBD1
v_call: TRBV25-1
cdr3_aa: CASSGTGGEAFF
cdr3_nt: TGTGCCAGCTCCGGGACAGGGGGAGAAGCTTTCTTT

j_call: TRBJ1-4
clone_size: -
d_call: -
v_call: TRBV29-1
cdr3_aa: CSATASVANEKLFF
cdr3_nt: TGCAGCGCGACGGCTAGCGTGGCTAATGAAAAACTGTTTTTT

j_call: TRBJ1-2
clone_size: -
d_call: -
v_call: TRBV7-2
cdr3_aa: CASSLQRYGYTF
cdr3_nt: TGTGCCAGCAGTCTACAGCGCTATGGCTACACCTTC

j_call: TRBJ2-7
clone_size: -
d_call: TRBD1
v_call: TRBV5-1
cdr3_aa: CASSSTGTGLYYGNYEQYF
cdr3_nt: TGCGCCAGCAGTTCAACGGGGACAGGGTTATATTACGGAAACTACGAGCAGTACTTC

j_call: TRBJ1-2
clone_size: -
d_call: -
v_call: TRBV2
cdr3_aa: CASSVEVPAHGYTF
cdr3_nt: TGTGCCAGCAGTGTGGAGGTGCCAGCGCATGGCTACACCTTC

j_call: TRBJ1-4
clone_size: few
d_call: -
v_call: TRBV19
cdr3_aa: CASSAYRDNEKLFF
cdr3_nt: TGTGCCAGTAGTGCGTACAGGGATAATGAAAAACTGTTTTTT

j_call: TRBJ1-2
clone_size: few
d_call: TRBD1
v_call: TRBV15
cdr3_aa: CATSRPGGYGYTF
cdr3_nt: TGTGCCACCAGCAGGCCAGGGGGGTATGGCTACACCTTC

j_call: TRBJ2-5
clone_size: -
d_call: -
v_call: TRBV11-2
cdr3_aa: CASSSRWRGRGSGVETQYF
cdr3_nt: TGTGCCAGCAGCTCTAGGTGGCGGGGGCGCGGTAGCGGAGTAGAGACCCAGTACTTC

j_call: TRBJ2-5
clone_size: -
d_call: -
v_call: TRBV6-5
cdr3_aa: CASSYSMGQTQETQYF
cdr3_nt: TGTGCCAGCAGTTACTCTATGGGGCAGACCCAAGAGACCCAGTACTTC